What follows is one T cell receptor (beta chain) and its context. Its binding antigen is unknown. Per-nucleotide qualities are absent, and no much larger clonotype sits a single base away. This sample was included in a study of OX40 agonist ivuxolimab in advanced cancers. General notes on the study: Ivuxolimab was an agonistic, fully human IgG2 monoclonal antibody directed against OX40 (CD134), a costimulatory receptor. Intravenous ivuxolimab was administered to patients every 2 weeks at six dose levels: 0.01, 0.1, 0.3, 1.5, 3 and 10 mg/kg. Of the roughly 51 patients in dose escalation, 19 had hepatocellular carcinoma, some 15 had melanoma, 9 had renal cell carcinoma and 9 had head and neck cancer. A male proportion of roughly 80% and a mean age of about 60 years, ranging from 23 to 79, were recorded for the dose-escalation cohort. Prior anti-PD-1, anti-PD-L1 or anti-CTLA-4 therapy was permitted, and checkpoint inhibitors had been received by about 37% of dose-escalation patients. Partial responses occurred in three dose-escalation patients, of whom one had hepatocellular carcinoma and two had cutaneous melanoma. Peripheral TCRbeta sequencing was intended to test whether TCR sequence diversity was altered and clonal T-cell expansion was caused by ivuxolimab. The paper reports the monotherapy dose-escalation portion (N ≈ 52 patients) of the phase I ivuxolimab trial. On the study overall, not on this receptor specifically: After ivuxolimab, expanded clones were on average more numerous among CD8+ T cells than among CD4+ T cells. The antigen specificity of the peripheral T cells that underwent clonal expansion was not determined. Low levels of normalized T-cell clonal expansion were also seen in some patients who did not respond. At doses of 0.1 to 3.0 mg/kg, clonal expansion of both CD4+ and CD8+ blood T cells was observed from baseline to week 6. In the 0.1-3.0 mg/kg groups, partial responders had among the lowest normalized peripheral clonal expansion, particularly in CD8+ T cells.

Patients with autoimmune disease history or receiving systemic immunosuppression were excluded from the trial. Peripheral blood for TCR sequencing was collected from all dose cohorts at baseline, on cycle 4 day 1, and on cycle 7 day 1. The samples were drawn from a first-in-human, open-label, multicenter phase I dose-escalation trial of ivuxolimab. Adults with locally advanced or metastatic melanoma, renal cell, hepatocellular, or head and neck squamous cell carcinoma were enrolled in the trial. Before TCR sequencing, CD4+ T cells and CD8+ T cells were sorted from peripheral blood as separate populations. There are 13 amino acids in the CDR3, from cysteine to phenylalanine inclusive. The DNA shown is the 39-base CDR3, in frame from base 1. Via the germline V gene, CDR1 is MNHNS and CDR2 SASEGT. V was cut back by 7 bases and J by 3 bases, leaving a gap of 11 bases between them. Genomic DNA was extracted from sorted cells for sequencing of the TCRbeta CDR3 region. TCRbeta CDR3 regions were sequenced using the immunoSEQ Assay. In its TCRdb copy, this immuneACCESS table keeps in-frame sequences only and misses some clones. Where compared with another copy, unresolved V genes explain less than half of these, and the others have no known cause. This sample comprises tens of thousands of clones, about 88% of them detected only once. The top ten clonotypes cover more than 0.25% of the sample.

The chain joins TRBV6-1 to TRBJ2-3; the D gene could be either TRBD1 or TRBD2, each agreeing at 5 bases. This receptor was obtained from an adult with an advanced solid tumor such as melanoma, head and neck, liver or kidney cancer. The sample was CD4+ or CD8+ T cells sorted from blood, taken in a trial of the OX40 agonist ivuxolimab. The CDR3 reads as follows: CASTERGTDTQYF. Here is the DNA: TGTGCCAGCACCGAGAGGGGAACAGATACGCAGTATTTT.